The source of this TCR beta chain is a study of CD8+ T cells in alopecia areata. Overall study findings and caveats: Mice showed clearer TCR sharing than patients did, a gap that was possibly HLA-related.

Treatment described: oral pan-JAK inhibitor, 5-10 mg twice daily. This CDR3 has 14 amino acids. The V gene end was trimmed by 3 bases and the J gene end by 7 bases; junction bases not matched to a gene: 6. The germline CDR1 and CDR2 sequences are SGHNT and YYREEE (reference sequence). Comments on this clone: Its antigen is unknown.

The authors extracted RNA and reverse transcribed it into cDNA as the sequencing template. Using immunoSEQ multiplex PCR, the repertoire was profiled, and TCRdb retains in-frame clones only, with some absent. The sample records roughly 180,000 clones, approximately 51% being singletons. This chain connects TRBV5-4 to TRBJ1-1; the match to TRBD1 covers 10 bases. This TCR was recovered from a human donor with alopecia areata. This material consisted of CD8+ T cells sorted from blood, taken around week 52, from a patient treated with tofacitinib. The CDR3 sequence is CASSSWDRGIEAFF. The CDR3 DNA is TGTGCCAGCAGCTCCTGGGACAGGGGAATTGAAGCTTTCTTT.